This section outlines one TCR beta chain sequence together with its context. Germline V gene data show CDR1 as ENHRY and CDR2 as SYGVKD. The CDR3 extends over 12 amino acids. Trimming cost V 5 bases and J 12 bases; bases outside gene matches: 7. The data stem from a study of shared clonotypes between healthy human individuals. As for the study in general: Each donor's CD4 naive and CD4 memory cells filled three plates apiece, CD8 naive two, and CD8 memory one.

Libraries were prepared by immunoSEQ multiplex PCR; TCRdb keeps only in-frame clonotypes and omits some of them. The sample includes roughly 2 million clones, nearly 97% of them seen just once. The gene calls are TRBV10-3 and TRBJ2-7, with 10 bases identical to TRBD1. The sample comprised naive CD4+ T cells sorted from blood. Subset described: CD45RA+ positively selected. This clonotype was obtained from a man between 18 and 29 years old in good health. The CDR3 protein is CAISNGTGVLYF. CDR3 sequence (DNA): TGTGCCATCAGTAACGGGACAGGGGTCCTGTACTTC.